This TCR beta chain was retrieved from a study of blood T cell repertoires in COVID-19. Study information: T cells, B-cell-depleted T cells, or PBMCs supplied cDNA or gDNA.

This CDR3 comprises 15 residues. Germline loops: CDR1 SGHAT, CDR2 FQNNGV. V was clipped by 1 base and J by 5 bases, with 14 bases between them. Produced via immunoSEQ multiplex PCR; TCRdb's table is partial and in-frame only. The table has about 480,000 clones, 70% to 90% seen once. This study enrolled people aged roughly 18 to 89 from about 26 US geographic areas. The TCR comes from a woman aged 18-29 years with acute COVID-19. Sequencing was done on a sample of PBMCs or T cells enriched from blood (not recorded which). The chain recombines TRBV11-2 with TRBJ1-2, with D perhaps matching TRBD1 (5 bases). This CDR3 reads CASSLVAGLDYGYTF. The CDR3 DNA follows: TGTGCCAGCAGCTTAGTGGCAGGGCTTGATTATGGCTACACCTTC.